Listed below are T cell receptor beta chains from one sample, sequenced in a study of shared T cell receptors in the human thymus. TCRdb keeps only in-frame clones here, not all; method: immunoSEQ multiplex PCR. The sample records about 380,000 clones, 95% being singletons. Sequenced input: thymocytes. The receptors were gathered from a human donor. The CDR3 runs from the conserved cysteine through the conserved F or W. The order of the fields is V gene, J gene, CDR3 protein.

v_call: TRBV28; j_call: TRBJ2-2; cdr3_aa: CASITRQVPSGNTGELFF
v_call: TRBV7-2; j_call: TRBJ2-7; cdr3_aa: CASSQDRGHEQYF
v_call: TRBV30; j_call: TRBJ2-2; cdr3_aa: CAWRIAKSGTSGHPGPITGELFF
v_call: TRBV19; j_call: TRBJ2-5; cdr3_aa: CASRMRLQETQYF
v_call: TRBV30; j_call: TRBJ1-3; cdr3_aa: CAWREIGRGSGNTIYF
v_call: TRBV7-9; j_call: TRBJ1-4; cdr3_aa: CASIVVSLAVTNEKLFF
v_call: TRBV15; j_call: TRBJ2-1; cdr3_aa: CATSRDWGTLSWNYNEQFF
v_call: TRBV5-6; j_call: TRBJ2-7; cdr3_aa: CASSLDRGYYEQYF
v_call: TRBV21-1; j_call: TRBJ2-1; cdr3_aa: CASSKAQDRAPKETQTYNEQFF
v_call: TRBV15; j_call: TRBJ2-2; cdr3_aa: CATPGGDTGELFF
v_call: TRBV5-8; j_call: TRBJ1-4; cdr3_aa: CASSLIARGGTNEKLFF
v_call: TRBV5-1; j_call: TRBJ1-1; cdr3_aa: CASSLGAEAFF
v_call: TRBV30; j_call: TRBJ2-7; cdr3_aa: CARRGGSAYEQYF
v_call: TRBV5-3; j_call: TRBJ2-7; cdr3_aa: CARSLFGTSAHEQYF
v_call: TRBV27; j_call: TRBJ2-3; cdr3_aa: CASSLLGTKYLTDTQYF
v_call: TRBV7-2; j_call: TRBJ2-3; cdr3_aa: CASSFLVDTQYF
v_call: TRBV6-6; j_call: TRBJ1-5; cdr3_aa: CASRGEGRLSNQPQHF
v_call: TRBV11-2; j_call: TRBJ2-2; cdr3_aa: CASGSGELFF
v_call: TRBV18; j_call: TRBJ2-1; cdr3_aa: CASSGGLAGENEQFF
v_call: TRBV4-1; j_call: TRBJ1-4; cdr3_aa: CASSQEGQLSRMLFF
v_call: TRBV11-2; j_call: TRBJ2-5; cdr3_aa: CASSSSQETQYF
v_call: TRBV5-4; j_call: TRBJ2-7; cdr3_aa: CASSTWGVQGEQYF
v_call: TRBV5-5; j_call: TRBJ1-5; cdr3_aa: CASSLVGGLVWSNQPQHF
v_call: TRBV7-9; j_call: TRBJ1-2; cdr3_aa: CASSPHSQPGYTF
v_call: TRBV19; j_call: TRBJ2-3; cdr3_aa: CASSVGTDTQYF
v_call: TRBV7-9; j_call: TRBJ2-2; cdr3_aa: CASSEMSGELFF
v_call: TRBV7-6; j_call: TRBJ2-5; cdr3_aa: CASSFGTGSSGDLPLQETQYF
v_call: TRBV7-6; j_call: TRBJ2-3; cdr3_aa: CASSERGGREQGTDTQYF
v_call: TRBV4-3; j_call: TRBJ2-3; cdr3_aa: CASSPEKTTDTQYF
v_call: TRBV19; j_call: TRBJ1-1; cdr3_aa: CASSISVGGKNTEAFF
v_call: TRBV7-2; j_call: TRBJ1-1; cdr3_aa: CASSLFTLMNTEAFF
v_call: TRBV4-3; j_call: TRBJ2-7; cdr3_aa: CASSQASPDEQYF
v_call: TRBV27; j_call: TRBJ2-2; cdr3_aa: CASGRESGELFF
v_call: TRBV18; j_call: TRBJ1-1; cdr3_aa: CASSPAARRDTEAFF
v_call: TRBV4-1; j_call: TRBJ2-1; cdr3_aa: CASSQASPFSGRRNEQFF
v_call: TRBV7-8; j_call: TRBJ2-5; cdr3_aa: CASSPGQGRVLEETQYF
v_call: TRBV28; j_call: TRBJ2-1; cdr3_aa: CASSSRLADYNEQFF
v_call: TRBV5-1; j_call: TRBJ2-1; cdr3_aa: CASSLRGANNEQFF
v_call: TRBV7-3; j_call: TRBJ2-1; cdr3_aa: CASSLTGTSGYNEQFF
v_call: TRBV11-3; j_call: TRBJ2-1; cdr3_aa: CASSLRGTGGTSSYNEQFF
v_call: TRBV7-8; j_call: TRBJ1-1; cdr3_aa: CASSLYRILHTEAFF
v_call: TRBV28; j_call: TRBJ2-5; cdr3_aa: CASSLGGTETQYF
v_call: TRBV11-2; j_call: TRBJ1-3; cdr3_aa: CASSSYRRRPGNTIYF